This T cell receptor beta chain was identified during a study of shared clonotypes between healthy human individuals. Across the study: A few men and a couple of women, aged 18 to 49, were donors. Regarding the study as a whole: Rarefaction showed that sequencing of sorted subsets was incomplete (despite large depth).

The authors divided CD4+ cells into CD45RA+ naive and CD45RA-negative memory subsets. Measured with immunoSEQ multiplex PCR; TCRdb has only the in-frame clones, and not every one. The profile shows about 2.5 million clones, roughly 92% of them singletons. This clone showed up just once. The antigen is unknown. The clonotype comes from a man between 18 and 29 years old in good health. Some clones in this sample may be carry-over from other donors' samples. The sequenced material came from naive CD4+ T cells from PBMCs. Subset meaning: CD45RA+ positively selected.

The CDR3 is CASSSGQHTGELFF. The DNA for the CDR3 is TGTGCCAGCAGCTCGGGCCAGCACACCGGGGAGCTGTTTTTT. This sequence joins TRBV7-7 and TRBJ2-2, with D hard to call. This CDR3 has 14 amino acids. CDR1 SSHAT and CDR2 FNYEAQ come from the germline V gene (reference sequence). With 4 bases removed from V and 3 bases from J, the gap between germline ends came to 9 bases.